The 24 T cell receptor beta chains below come from one sample, sequenced in a study of T-cell memory formation after mild COVID-19. TCRdb called the 5' RACE reads again in MiXCR, with one record for every CDR3 protein. The sample carries a few hundred thousand distinct CDR3 sequences, roughly 24% recorded once. Sequenced input: PBMCs or a T cell subset sorted from them (not recorded which). Receptor source: an adult woman who had mild COVID-19 (a few samples of this study predate the infection). Cell type and time point are not known.

This clonotype occurred a few times. The rearrangement joins TRBV20-1 to TRBJ2-2; 12 nucleotides align to TRBD2. Unmatched junction bases numbered 6, after V lost 0 bases and J lost 4 bases. Germline loops: CDR1 DFQATT, CDR2 SNEGSKA (reference sequence). This CDR3 spans 17 amino acids. The CDR3 region is CSARDLLTSGGTGELFF. The CDR3 DNA follows: TGCAGTGCTAGAGATCTCCTGACTAGCGGGGGCACCGGGGAGCTGTTTTTT.

The rearrangement uses TRBV18 and TRBJ2-5; 7 bases map to TRBD1. The CDR3 is 14 amino acids. V gave up 3 bases and J gave up 5 bases; unmatched junction bases: 6. In germline, CDR1 is KGHSH, CDR2 LQKENI. The CDR3 spells CASSPPDRRETQYF. The CDR3 region has the DNA TGTGCCAGCTCACCCCCGGACAGGCGGGAGACCCAGTACTTC. The variable domain in full, completed from reference TRBV18 and TRBJ2-5, reads NAGVMQNPRHLVRRRGQEARLRCSPMKGHSHVYWYRQLPEEGLKFMVYLQKENIIDESGMPKERFSAEFPKEGPSILRIQQVVRGDSAAYFCASSPPDRRETQYFGPGTRLLVL.

This clonotype was seen only a few times. The chain is built from TRBV4-2 and TRBJ2-2; D is possibly TRBD1 or TRBD2 (5 bases each). The V and J ends lost 4 bases and 4 bases respectively, with 16 bases between them. Germline V gene sequence: CDR1 LGHNA, CDR2 YNFKEQ. This CDR3 is built from 16 residues. This CDR3 is CASSPREGSPTGELFF. CDR3 DNA: TGTGCCAGCAGCCCTAGAGAGGGGTCCCCCACCGGGGAGCTGTTTTTT.

The chain uses TRBV10-3 and TRBJ2-3, with D hard to call. V lost 6 bases and J 6 bases, leaving 13 bases between the germline ends. The CDR3 has 13 residues. Germline CDR1 and CDR2: ENHRY and SYGVKD. The CDR3 DNA sequence: TGTGCCATCAGCCTCGATATCTGGGATACGCAGTATTTT. Translated: CAISLDIWDTQYF.

This clonotype showed up just a few times. The genes are TRBV12-3 or TRBV12-4 and TRBJ1-2; D is unresolved. There are 11 residues in the CDR3. V was trimmed by 5 bases and J by 8 bases, leaving 9 bases between them. CDR3 DNA sequence: TGTGCCAGCAGTGCCGTCCTGGGCTACACCTTC. It encodes CASSAVLGYTF.

This clonotype was seen a few times. V and J are TRBV2 and TRBJ2-6; 14 nucleotides match TRBD2. Germline CDR1 and CDR2: SNHLY and FYNNEI. The V segment lost 5 bases and the J segment 3 bases; nucleotides outside the gene matches: 6. This CDR3 has 18 amino acids. The CDR3 loop is CASSPNGLAGGGANVLTF. For the CDR3, the DNA is TGTGCCAGCAGTCCTAACGGACTAGCGGGAGGTGGGGCCAACGTCCTGACTTTC.

In this sample, this clonotype turned up a few times. The chain links TRBV5-6 to TRBJ2-2; weak D call: TRBD1 (5 bases). The length of the CDR3 is 14 residues. Germline V lookup: CDR1 SGHDT, CDR2 YYEEEE. Trimming cost V 4 bases and J 4 bases, with 11 bases left between them. The CDR3 DNA reads TGTGCCAGCAGCCGACGAAGGGGCACCGGGGAGCTGTTTTTT. Its translation is CASSRRRGTGELFF. Combining the CDR3 with reference TRBV5-6 and TRBJ2-2 gives the whole variable domain DAGVTQSPTHLIKTRGQQVTLRCSPKSGHDTVSWYQQALGQGPQFIFQYYEEEERQRGNFPDRFSGHQFPNYSSELNVNALLLGDSALYLCASSRRRGTGELFFGEGSRLTVL.

The V gene is TRBV9, the J gene TRBJ2-3, with 9 nucleotides matching TRBD2. V gave up 2 bases and J gave up 4 bases; unmatched junction bases: 5. The germline V gene encodes CDR1 SGDLS and CDR2 YYNGEE. The CDR3 has 15 amino acids. CDR3 sequence reads: CASSVGASGADTQYF. The CDR3, as DNA: TGTGCCAGCAGCGTTGGGGCTAGCGGGGCAGATACGCAGTATTTT.

This rearrangement joins TRBV5-1 to TRBJ2-7; 8 bases map to TRBD1. This CDR3 is built from 14 residues. From germline, CDR1 is SGHRS and CDR2 YFSETQ. With V trimmed by 4 bases and J by 3 bases, 6 bases remained unmatched. The CDR3 spells CASSIRQGIYEQYF. For the CDR3, the DNA is TGCGCCAGCAGCATCAGACAGGGGATCTACGAGCAGTACTTC.

This clonotype was observed a few times. The CDR3, as DNA: TGTGCCAGCAGCCTACCGGGACTAGTATCATACAATGAGCAGTTCTTC. Amino acid sequence: CASSLPGLVSYNEQFF. The V call is TRBV5-6, the J call TRBJ2-1; 8 bases are shared with TRBD2. The CDR3 extends over 16 amino acids. J lost 4 bases, V lost 4 bases, and 10 bases had no gene match. CDR1 is SGHDT, CDR2 YYEEEE, per germline.

The chain is built from TRBV7-9 and TRBJ2-1; D call uncertain. Trimming shortened V by 5 bases and J by 4 bases, and 18 bases separated the two germline ends. The CDR3 is 16 residues long. Per the germline V gene, CDR1 is SEHNR and CDR2 is FQNEAQ (reference sequence). In nucleotides, the CDR3 is TGTGCCAGCAGCCCACCCTCGGACCTCTTTTACAATGAGCAGTTCTTC. It specifies CASSPPSDLFYNEQFF.

This clonotype was counted between two and nine times. The chain carries TRBV9 and TRBJ2-1; D tentatively fits TRBD1 or TRBD2 (5 bases each). V was pared by 4 bases and J by 2 bases, with 16 bases between. Germline loops: CDR1 SGDLS, CDR2 YYNGEE. The length of the CDR3 is 16 residues. CDR3 amino acids: CASSKRDRRPYNEQFF. CDR3 nucleotide sequence: TGTGCCAGCAGCAAGAGGGACCGGCGCCCCTACAATGAGCAGTTCTTC.

This clonotype was found a few times. The chain recombines TRBV24-1 with TRBJ1-5, with a weak D call TRBD1 (5 bases). The CDR3 length is 15 residues. The V gene lost 5 bases and the J gene lost 2 bases, with 12 bases spanning the gap. Per germline, CDR1 KGHDR and CDR2 SFDVKD. The CDR3 sequence: CATSARGRGNQPQHF. In DNA form, the CDR3 reads TGTGCCACCAGTGCGCGGGGCAGGGGCAATCAGCCCCAGCATTTT.

The J gene is TRBJ2-3, the V gene TRBV24-1; TRBD1 aligns across 12 bases. Germline lookup yields CDR1 KGHDR and CDR2 SFDVKD. The ends lost 2 bases at V and 4 bases at J; junction bases unmatched: 9. The length of the CDR3 is 18 residues. In DNA, the CDR3 is TGTGCCACCAGTGATTGGGGACAGGGGGCGAAGGGCCCAGATACGCAGTATTTT. Translating it yields CATSDWGQGAKGPDTQYF.

This clonotype came up a few times. The rearrangement links TRBV29-1 to TRBJ2-7; possible D gene TRBD1, 6 bases. Trimming took off 6 bases at V and 3 bases at J, with 24 bases between the two ends. The CDR3 length is 16 residues. CDR1 is SQVTM, CDR2 ANQGSEA, per germline. CDR3 bases: TGCAGCGTCCGAAAGCGGACAGCCATATCCCTCTACGAGCAGTACTTC. It yields the protein CSVRKRTAISLYEQYF.

The rearrangement uses TRBV6-6 and TRBJ1-2; TRBD1 is a possible D gene (5 bases). The ends were cut back, 5 bases at V and 3 bases at J, with 19 bases in the middle. The CDR3 is 16 amino acids. Germline loops: CDR1 MNHNY, CDR2 SVGAGI (reference sequence). In DNA, the CDR3 is TGTGCCAGCAGTCTGACGACAGCCACTAAATACTATGGCTACACCTTC. Translation gives CASSLTTATKYYGYTF.

This clonotype has a handful of counts. The chain couples TRBV7-8 to TRBJ1-1, with D unclear. The CDR3 loop spans 14 amino acids. CDR1 SGHVS and CDR2 FQNEAQ come from the germline V gene. V shed 7 bases and J shed 3 bases, with 15 bases lying between them. Written as DNA, the CDR3 is TGTGCCAGCACCCCCGGGAGATACTACACTGAAGCTTTCTTT. Translation: CASTPGRYYTEAFF.

This clonotype was observed a handful of times. This chain connects TRBV9 to TRBJ2-2; D unclear. This CDR3 is 16 amino acids long. The germline gives CDR1 SGDLS, CDR2 YYNGEE. V lost 0 bases and J 2 bases, leaving 11 bases between the germline ends. For the CDR3, the DNA is TGTGCCAGCAGCGTAGGGTTAGCTCGAAACACCGGGGAGCTGTTTTTT. Translating it yields CASSVGLARNTGELFF.

This clonotype has just a few counts. This chain connects TRBV18 to TRBJ2-3; either TRBD1 or TRBD2 may supply D (5 bases each). V lost 1 base, J lost 2 bases, and 10 bases lay in between. The CDR3 is made up of 15 amino acids. CDR1 and CDR2 (germline): KGHSH, LQKENI. CDR3 DNA sequence: TGTGCCAGCTCACCACTCGGGGCCTCCACAGATACGCAGTATTTT. Translated: CASSPLGASTDTQYF.

This clonotype was detected only a few times. The rearrangement links TRBV7-2 to TRBJ2-1; D gene uncertain. This CDR3 has 12 amino acids. The ends were cut back, 5 bases at V and 6 bases at J, with 8 bases in the middle. Germline CDR1 SGHTA, CDR2 FQGNSA. CDR3 sequence reads: CASSLRVNEQFF. The CDR3 DNA reads as TGTGCCAGCAGCCTACGGGTCAATGAGCAGTTCTTC.

This clonotype occurred a few times. V gene TRBV5-1 combines with J gene TRBJ2-1, with TRBD2 matching 8 bases. This CDR3 has 17 residues. CDR1 SGHRS and CDR2 YFSETQ come from the germline V gene. V lost 1 base and J lost 2; bases outside the gene matches: 8. This CDR3 reads CASSLTSGARTYNEQFF. The CDR3 nucleotides are TGCGCCAGCAGCTTGACTAGCGGAGCTAGAACCTACAATGAGCAGTTCTTC.

This clonotype was recorded many times. V is TRBV15 and J is TRBJ1-2; 8 bases line up with TRBD1. Germline V lookup: CDR1 LNHNV, CDR2 YYDKDF (reference sequence). The CDR3 runs to 15 residues. The ends lost 5 bases at V and 6 bases at J; junction bases unmatched: 11. The CDR3 protein is CATSLRQGSFDGYTF. The CDR3 coding sequence is TGTGCCACCAGCTTGCGACAGGGGAGCTTTGATGGCTACACCTTC.

The chain couples TRBV20-1 to TRBJ2-2; no clear D gene. This CDR3 spans 12 amino acids. Germline V CDR1 and CDR2: DFQATT, SNEGSKA (reference sequence). Trimming took off 3 bases at V and 4 bases at J, with 6 bases between the two ends. The CDR3 spells CSARSSTGELFF. The CDR3 DNA follows: TGCAGTGCTAGGAGTAGCACCGGGGAGCTGTTTTTT.

The CDR3 DNA follows: TGTGCCAGCAGCCTTCAGGGAACGGAAAACACCATATATTTT. Its translation: CASSLQGTENTIYF. The chain has TRBV11-2 and TRBJ1-3, with D tentatively TRBD1 (5 bases). Trimming removed 5 bases at V and 6 bases at J, with 14 bases between. CDR3 size: 14 residues. The germline V gene has CDR1 SGHAT and CDR2 FQNNGV.